The table lists the clone carrying this T cell receptor (beta chain) with a few counts. What it recognizes is unknown. The record originates from a study of blood T cells in healthy people across ages. Together with a sample-barcoded 5' primer, a J-beta primer mix was included in a second PCR lasting roughly 6 to 12 cycles. TCRdb itself ran the 5' RACE reads through MiXCR, one entry per CDR3 protein. The sample carries about 640,000 distinct CDR3 sequences, approximately 50% recorded once. Germline values: CDR1 SQVTM, CDR2 ANQGSEA. CDR3 length equals 14 residues. The J segment lost 4 bases and the V segment lost 4 bases, leaving 8 bases of the junction unmatched. Study results and caveats: There was a strong correlation between TCR beta diversity and naive T cell percentage.

Source material: blood. V gene TRBV29-1 combines with J gene TRBJ1-2; TRBD1 matches 8 bases. This sequence originates from a man in his fifties or sixties in good health. The CDR3 is CSVGGTGGLYGYTF. Here the CDR3 DNA reads TGCAGCGTTGGGGGTACAGGGGGTCTCTATGGCTACACCTTC.